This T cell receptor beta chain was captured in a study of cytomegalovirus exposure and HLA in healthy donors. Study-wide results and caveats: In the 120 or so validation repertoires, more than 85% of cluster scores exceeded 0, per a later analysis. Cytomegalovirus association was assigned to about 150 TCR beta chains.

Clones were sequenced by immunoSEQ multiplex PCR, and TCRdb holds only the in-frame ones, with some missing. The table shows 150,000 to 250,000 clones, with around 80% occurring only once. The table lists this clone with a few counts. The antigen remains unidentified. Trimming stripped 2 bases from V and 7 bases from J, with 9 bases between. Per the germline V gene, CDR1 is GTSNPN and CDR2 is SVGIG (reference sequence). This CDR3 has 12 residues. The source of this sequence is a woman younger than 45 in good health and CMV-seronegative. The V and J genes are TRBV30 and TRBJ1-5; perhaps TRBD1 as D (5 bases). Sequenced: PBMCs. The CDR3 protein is CAWSWGDQPQHF. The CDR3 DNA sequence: TGTGCCTGGAGTTGGGGGGACCAGCCCCAGCATTTT.